This T cell receptor beta chain was sequenced for a study of identical twins. Broader study findings: Alpha sequences out of frame and shared by twins had excess low generation probability. Zero-insertion results could be subject to partial confounding by invariant MAIT and iNKT cells.

All donors comprised healthy Caucasians. The CDR3 has 15 amino acids. Looked up from germline, CDR1 is ENHRY and CDR2 is SYGVKD. Trimming took off 3 bases at V and 3 bases at J, with 12 bases between the two ends. This clonotype was found a few times. The antigen is unknown. TCRdb independently ran MiXCR on the 5' RACE reads; one entry per CDR3 protein. The sample contains roughly 1.6 million distinct CDR3 sequences, about 31% of which appear only once. This chain connects TRBV10-3 to TRBJ2-1; D is unresolved. The TCR originated in a newborn girl in good health. Sequencing used cord blood. The CDR3: CAISDFERVYNEQFF. CDR3 bases: TGTGCCATCAGTGACTTCGAACGGGTCTACAATGAGCAGTTCTTC.